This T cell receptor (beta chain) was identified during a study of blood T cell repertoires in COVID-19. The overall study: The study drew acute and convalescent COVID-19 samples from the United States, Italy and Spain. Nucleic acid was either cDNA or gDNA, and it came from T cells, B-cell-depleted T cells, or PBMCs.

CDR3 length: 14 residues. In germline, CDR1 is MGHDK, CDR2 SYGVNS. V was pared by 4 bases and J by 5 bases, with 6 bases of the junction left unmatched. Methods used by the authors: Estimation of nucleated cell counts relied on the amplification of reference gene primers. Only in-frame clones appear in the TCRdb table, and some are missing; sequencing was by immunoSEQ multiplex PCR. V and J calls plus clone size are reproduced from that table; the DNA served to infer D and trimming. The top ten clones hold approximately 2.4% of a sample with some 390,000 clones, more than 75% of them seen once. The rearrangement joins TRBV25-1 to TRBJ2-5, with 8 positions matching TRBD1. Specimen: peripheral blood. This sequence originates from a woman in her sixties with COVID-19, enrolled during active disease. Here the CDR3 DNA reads TGTGCCAGCAGTGGCGGACAGGGCCGCGAGACCCAGTACTTC. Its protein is CASSGGQGRETQYF.